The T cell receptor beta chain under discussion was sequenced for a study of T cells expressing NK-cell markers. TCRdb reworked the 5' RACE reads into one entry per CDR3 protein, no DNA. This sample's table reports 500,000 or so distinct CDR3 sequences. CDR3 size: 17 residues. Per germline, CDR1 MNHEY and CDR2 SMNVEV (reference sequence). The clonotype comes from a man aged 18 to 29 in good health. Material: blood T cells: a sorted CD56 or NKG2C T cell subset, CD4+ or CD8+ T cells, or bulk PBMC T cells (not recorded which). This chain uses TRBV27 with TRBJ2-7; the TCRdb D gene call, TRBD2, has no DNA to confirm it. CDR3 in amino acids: CASSSPRTSGRLYEQYF.